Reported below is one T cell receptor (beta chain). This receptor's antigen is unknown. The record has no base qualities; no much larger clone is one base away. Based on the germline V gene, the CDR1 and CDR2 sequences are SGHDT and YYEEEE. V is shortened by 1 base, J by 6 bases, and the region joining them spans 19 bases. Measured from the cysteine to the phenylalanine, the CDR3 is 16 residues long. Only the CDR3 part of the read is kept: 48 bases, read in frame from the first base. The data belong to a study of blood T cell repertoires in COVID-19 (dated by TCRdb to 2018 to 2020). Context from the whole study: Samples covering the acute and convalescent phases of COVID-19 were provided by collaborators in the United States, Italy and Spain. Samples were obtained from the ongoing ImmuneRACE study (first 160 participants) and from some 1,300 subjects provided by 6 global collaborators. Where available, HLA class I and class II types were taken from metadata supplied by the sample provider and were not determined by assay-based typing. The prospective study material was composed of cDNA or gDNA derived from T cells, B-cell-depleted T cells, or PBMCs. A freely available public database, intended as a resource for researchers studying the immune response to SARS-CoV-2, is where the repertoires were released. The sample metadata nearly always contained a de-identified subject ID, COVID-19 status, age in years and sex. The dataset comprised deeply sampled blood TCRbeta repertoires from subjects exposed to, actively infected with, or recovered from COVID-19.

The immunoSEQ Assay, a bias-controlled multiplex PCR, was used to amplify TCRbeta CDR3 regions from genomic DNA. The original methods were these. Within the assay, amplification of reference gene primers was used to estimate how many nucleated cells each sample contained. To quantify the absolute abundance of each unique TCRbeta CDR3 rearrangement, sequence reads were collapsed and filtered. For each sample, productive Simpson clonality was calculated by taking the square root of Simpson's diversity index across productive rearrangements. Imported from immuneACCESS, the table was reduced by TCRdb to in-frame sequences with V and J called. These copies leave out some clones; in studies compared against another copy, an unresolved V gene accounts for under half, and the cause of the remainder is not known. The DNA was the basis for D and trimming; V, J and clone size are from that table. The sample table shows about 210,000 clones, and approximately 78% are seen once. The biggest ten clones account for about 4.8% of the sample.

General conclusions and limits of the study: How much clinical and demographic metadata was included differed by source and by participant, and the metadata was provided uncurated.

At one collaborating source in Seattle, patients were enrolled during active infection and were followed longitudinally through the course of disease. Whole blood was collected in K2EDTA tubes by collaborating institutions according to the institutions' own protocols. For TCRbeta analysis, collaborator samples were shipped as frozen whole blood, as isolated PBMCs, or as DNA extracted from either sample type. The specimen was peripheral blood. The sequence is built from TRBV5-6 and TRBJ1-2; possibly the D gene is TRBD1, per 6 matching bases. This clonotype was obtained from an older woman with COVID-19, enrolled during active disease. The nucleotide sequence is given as TGTGCCAGCAGCTTGAACCCCGGACAGACATTCGATGGCTACACCTTC. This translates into CASSLNPGQTFDGYTF. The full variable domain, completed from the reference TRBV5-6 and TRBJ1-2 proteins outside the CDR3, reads DAGVTQSPTHLIKTRGQQVTLRCSPKSGHDTVSWYQQALGQGPQFIFQYYEEEERQRGNFPDRFSGHQFPNYSSELNVNALLLGDSALYLCASSLNPGQTFDGYTFGSGTRLTVV.